This T cell receptor (beta chain) is from a study of radiation and T cells in renal cell carcinoma. Treatment here: treatment-naive control, cytoreductive nephrectomy. The patient's renal cell carcinoma had clear cell pathology. Data came from immunoSEQ multiplex PCR; TCRdb stores just in-frame clones and leaves some out. The sample lists 5,700 or so clones, about 63% seen once, with about 26% in the top ten. The input for sequencing was tumor tissue, taken from a patient whose treatment was nephrectomy without radiotherapy. The source of this sequence is a human donor with renal cell carcinoma.

CDR3 DNA: TGTGCCAGCAGCCCGGGTCCCACAGGGAAATTATACGAGCAGTACTTC. Translating gives CASSPGPTGKLYEQYF. The V call is TRBV7-9, the J call TRBJ2-7, with D perhaps matching TRBD1 (6 bases). The CDR3 covers 16 residues. Germline-derived CDR1 and CDR2 are SEHNR and FQNEAQ (reference sequence). V lost 5 bases and J lost 4, with 21 bases in between.